This T cell receptor (beta chain) was captured in a study of cytomegalovirus exposure and HLA in healthy donors. The wider study: A prior study identified just under 120 million unique TCR beta sequences from about 180 million T cells. The study, taken as a whole, reports: A reported reduction in N-insertions relative to the roughly 700-donor mean was seen in an Asian-associated ancestry cluster in a later analysis. TCR association rates varied by HLA locus in a later analysis, with DRB1 highest and HLA-C lowest.

For this clone: Its target is not known.

Primers included in the PCR were 60 Vbeta and 13 Jbeta primers. Assay: immunoSEQ multiplex PCR; the TCRdb copy retains only in-frame clones and omits some. Of 100,000 to 150,000 clones listed, around 73% were seen once; the top ten hold roughly 1.5%. Each of the donors was a healthy bone marrow donor. This CDR3 is built from 15 residues. CDR1 and CDR2 (germline): MNHNY, SVGAGI (reference sequence). J gave up 4 bases and V 5 bases, and 5 bases lay outside the gene matches. J is TRBJ2-5 and V is TRBV6-6, with TRBD2 matching 12 bases. The receptor's source is a female donor in good health and CMV-seronegative. The sequencing sample was made of PBMCs. The CDR3 loop is CASSPSGREGETQYF. The CDR3 DNA sequence: TGTGCCAGCAGTCCTAGCGGGAGGGAGGGAGAGACCCAGTACTTC.